One and the same sample provided the 15 T cell receptor beta chains below, sequenced in a study of T cell changes during pregnancy in multiple sclerosis. Clones were sequenced by immunoSEQ multiplex PCR, and TCRdb holds only the in-frame ones, with some missing. The repertoire holds around 40,000 clones, approximately 94% seen once, with more than 0.6% in the top ten. The starting material was CD4+ T cells from peripheral blood mononuclear cells, obtained in the third trimester of pregnancy. Receptors were obtained from a female donor with multiple sclerosis, enrolled in a pregnancy study.

This clone occurred once. This chain connects TRBV7-6 to TRBJ2-1; D unresolved. V lost 2 bases to trimming and J lost 8 bases, with 10 bases between them. CDR3 length: 13 residues. Germline CDR1 is SGHVS and CDR2 is FNYEAQ. The CDR3 sequence: CASSLPASHEQFF. In DNA form, the CDR3 reads TGTGCCAGCAGCTTACCAGCGTCCCATGAGCAGTTCTTC.

This chain connects TRBV7-9 to TRBJ2-1, with 8 bases fitting TRBD2. V gave up 5 bases and J gave up 4 bases; unmatched junction bases: 10. CDR3 size: 16 residues. Per germline, CDR1 SEHNR and CDR2 FQNEAQ (reference sequence). The CDR3 nucleotides are TGTGCCAGCAGCCCCCTTACTAGCGGAGATTACAATGAGCAGTTCTTC. The encoded protein is CASSPLTSGDYNEQFF.

The chain links TRBV2 to TRBJ2-3; TRBD1 aligns across 10 bases. V shed 3 bases and J 2 bases; nucleotides not matched to a gene: 5. Germline CDR1 is SNHLY and CDR2 is FYNNEI. This CDR3 comprises 16 residues. The CDR3 spells CASSDRTGGFTDTQYF. The CDR3 DNA is TGTGCCAGCAGTGACCGGACAGGGGGTTTCACAGATACGCAGTATTTT.

The V call is TRBV5-1, the J call TRBJ2-5, with TRBD2 identical over 9 bases. The germline CDR1 and CDR2 sequences are SGHRS and YFSETQ. The V gene end was trimmed by 2 bases and the J gene end by 3 bases; junction bases not matched to a gene: 8. The CDR3 length is 16 residues. CDR3 in DNA: TGCGCCAGCAGCTTCGGATCTAGCGGGAAGAAAGAGACCCAGTACTTC. Its translation: CASSFGSSGKKETQYF.

The chain couples TRBV19 to TRBJ1-1; a possible D gene is TRBD1 (6 bases). Deletions cut 6 bases from V and 4 bases from J, with 15 bases between. CDR3 length: 14 residues. Germline V gives CDR1 LNHDA, CDR2 SQIVND (reference sequence). The chain's CDR3 is CASRADRSRTEAFF. As DNA, the CDR3 is TGTGCCAGTAGAGCTGACAGGAGCCGCACTGAAGCTTTCTTT.

The CDR3 coding sequence is TGTGCCAGCACCAAGCGGGAGGGTTGGGACGAGCAGTACTTC. This codes for CASTKREGWDEQYF. J is TRBJ2-7 and V is TRBV2; the match to TRBD2 covers 10 bases. The length of the CDR3 is 14 residues. The junction had 8 bases not matched to a gene; V was cut back by 7 bases and J by 5 bases. The germline CDR1 and CDR2 sequences are SNHLY and FYNNEI. Variable domain in full (rest from reference TRBV2 and TRBJ2-7): EPEVTQTPSHQVTQMGQEVILRCVPISNHLYFYWYRQILGQKVEFLVSFYNNEISEKSEIFDDQFSVERPDGSNFTLKIRSTKLEDSAMYFCASTKREGWDEQYFGPGTRLTVT.

The rearrangement joins TRBV9 to TRBJ1-1; D is unresolved. CDR3 length: 15 amino acids. Germline CDR1 is SGDLS and CDR2 is YYNGEE. Trimming cost V 3 bases and J 1 base, with 13 bases left between them. CDR3 amino acids: CASSARSYSNTEAFF. The CDR3 DNA reads TGTGCCAGCAGCGCCCGGTCCTATTCGAACACTGAAGCTTTCTTT.

The V and J genes are TRBV7-8 and TRBJ2-3, with 12 bases aligning to TRBD2. This CDR3 has 15 residues. V lost 4 bases and J lost 11; bases outside the gene matches: 10. In germline, CDR1 is SGHVS, CDR2 FQNEAQ. CDR3: CASSYRTSGVEGQYF. Here the CDR3 DNA reads TGTGCCAGCAGCTATCGGACTAGCGGGGTAGAGGGGCAGTATTTT.

This clone was recorded only once. The chain couples TRBV7-6 to TRBJ2-7; TRBD1 aligns across 7 bases. CDR3 length equals 13 residues. Germline V gene lookup returns CDR1 SGHVS and CDR2 FNYEAQ. V trimming: 5 bases; J trimming: 6 bases; junction bases outside the gene matches: 7. CDR3 DNA: TGTGCCAGCAGCCTCGACAGGGTGGGCGAGCAGTACTTC. Translation: CASSLDRVGEQYF.

This clone was observed a single time. The genes are TRBV7-2 and TRBJ2-5; D ambiguous. Germline V gene lookup returns CDR1 SGHTA and CDR2 FQGNSA. Trimming removed 2 bases from V and 5 bases from J, with 9 bases in between. The CDR3 runs 13 residues. The CDR3 is CASSLSLSETQYF. CDR3 DNA sequence: TGTGCCAGCAGCTTATCCCTCTCCGAGACCCAGTACTTC.

V gene TRBV10-3 combines with J gene TRBJ1-1; possible D gene TRBD1, 6 bases. Per germline, CDR1 ENHRY and CDR2 SYGVKD. The CDR3 length is 14 residues. With 4 bases removed from V and 1 base from J, the gap between germline ends came to 10 bases. This CDR3 is CAISGQVGNTEAFF. The CDR3 region has the DNA TGTGCCATCAGTGGACAGGTTGGGAACACTGAAGCTTTCTTT.

The rearrangement joins TRBV4-1 to TRBJ1-3; TRBD1 agrees at 7 bases. Germline trimming cut 5 bases from V and 2 bases from J; bases unmatched to any gene: 6. There are 15 residues in the CDR3. From germline, CDR1 is MGHRA and CDR2 YSYEKL. CDR3 sequence (DNA): TGCGCCAGCAGCATCCAACAGGGGACTGGAAACACCATATATTTT. Translating gives CASSIQQGTGNTIYF.

The chain uses TRBV18 and TRBJ2-3, with 12 bases that match TRBD1. From germline, CDR1 is KGHSH and CDR2 LQKENI. The CDR3 spans 14 residues. V trimming: 3 bases; J trimming: 6 bases; junction bases outside the gene matches: 1. The CDR3 is CASSPGQGADTQYF. In DNA form, the CDR3 reads TGTGCCAGCTCACCGGGACAGGGGGCGGATACGCAGTATTTT.

The chain couples TRBV28 to TRBJ1-6; D might be TRBD1 (5 bases). V was cut by 4 bases and J by 7 bases, with 11 bases left in between. This CDR3 contains 14 residues. The germline V gene encodes CDR1 MDHEN and CDR2 SYDVKM. In DNA, the CDR3 is TGTGCCAGCAGTTCACGGGGGGTGAATTCACCCCTCCACTTT. Amino acids: CASSSRGVNSPLHF.

The chain employs TRBV5-1 and TRBJ1-1; D perhaps matches TRBD1 (6 bases). Trimming cost V 1 base and J 4 bases, with 11 bases left between them. Per the germline V gene, CDR1 is SGHRS and CDR2 is YFSETQ. The length of the CDR3 is 14 residues. The CDR3 nucleotides read TGCGCCAGCAGCTTGAGGGGGTTTAGCACTGAAGCTTTCTTT. Translation gives CASSLRGFSTEAFF.